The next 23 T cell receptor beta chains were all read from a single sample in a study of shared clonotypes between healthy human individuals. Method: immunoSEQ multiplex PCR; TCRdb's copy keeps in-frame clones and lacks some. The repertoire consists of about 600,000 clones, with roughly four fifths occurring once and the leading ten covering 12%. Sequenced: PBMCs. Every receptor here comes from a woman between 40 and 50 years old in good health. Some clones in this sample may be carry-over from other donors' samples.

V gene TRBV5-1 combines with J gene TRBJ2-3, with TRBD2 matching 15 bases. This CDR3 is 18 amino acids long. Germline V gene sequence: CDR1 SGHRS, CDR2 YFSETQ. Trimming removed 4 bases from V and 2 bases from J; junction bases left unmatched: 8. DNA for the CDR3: TGCGCCAGCAGCGCGGGGGGACTAGCGGGAGGCCCCACAGATACGCAGTATTTT. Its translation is CASSAGGLAGGPTDTQYF.

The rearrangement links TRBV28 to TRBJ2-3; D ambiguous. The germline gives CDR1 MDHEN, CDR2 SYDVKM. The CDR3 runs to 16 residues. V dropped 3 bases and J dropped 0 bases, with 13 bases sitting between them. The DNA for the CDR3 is TGTGCCAGCAGTTTCCCAGGAACCGTTAGCACAGATACGCAGTATTTT. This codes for CASSFPGTVSTDTQYF.

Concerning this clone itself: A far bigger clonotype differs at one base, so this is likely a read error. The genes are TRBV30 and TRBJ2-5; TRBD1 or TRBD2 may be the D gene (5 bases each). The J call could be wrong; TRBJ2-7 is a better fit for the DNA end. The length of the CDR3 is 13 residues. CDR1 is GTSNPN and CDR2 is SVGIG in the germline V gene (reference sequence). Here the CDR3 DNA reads TGTGCCTCGCCGGGACCGTCCACCTACGAGCAGTACTTC. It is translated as CASPGPSTYEQYF.

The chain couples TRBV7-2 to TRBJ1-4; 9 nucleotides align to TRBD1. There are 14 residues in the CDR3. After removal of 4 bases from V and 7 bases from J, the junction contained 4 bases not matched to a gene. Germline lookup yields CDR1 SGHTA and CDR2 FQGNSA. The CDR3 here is CASSWGQGGEKLFF. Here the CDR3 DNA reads TGTGCCAGCAGCTGGGGACAGGGAGGTGAAAAACTGTTTTTT. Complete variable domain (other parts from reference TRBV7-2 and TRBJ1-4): GAGVSQSPSNKVTEKGKDVELRCDPISGHTALYWYRQSLGQGLEFLIYFQGNSAPDKSGLPSDRFSAERTGGSVSTLTIQRTQQEDSAVYLCASSWGQGGEKLFFGSGTQLSVL.

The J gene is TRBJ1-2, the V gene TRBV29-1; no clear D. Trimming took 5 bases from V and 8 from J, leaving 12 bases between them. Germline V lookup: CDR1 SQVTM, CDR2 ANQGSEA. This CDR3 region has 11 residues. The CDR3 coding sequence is TGCAGCGTTAGCTCGGACGAAGGCTACACCTTC. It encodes CSVSSDEGYTF.

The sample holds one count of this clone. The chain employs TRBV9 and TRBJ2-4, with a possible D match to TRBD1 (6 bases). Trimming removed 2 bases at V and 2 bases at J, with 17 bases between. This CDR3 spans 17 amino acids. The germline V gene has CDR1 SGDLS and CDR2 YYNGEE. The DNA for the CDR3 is TGTGCCAGCAGCGTGATGGTGTCGGGACATACCAAAAACATTCAGTACTTC. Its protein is CASSVMVSGHTKNIQYF.

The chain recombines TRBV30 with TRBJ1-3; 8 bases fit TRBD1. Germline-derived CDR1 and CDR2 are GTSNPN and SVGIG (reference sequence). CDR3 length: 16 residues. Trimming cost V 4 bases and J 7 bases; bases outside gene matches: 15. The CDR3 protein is CAWTLIGTGIGNTIYF. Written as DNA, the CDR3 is TGTGCCTGGACCCTTATCGGGACAGGAATTGGCAACACCATATATTTT.

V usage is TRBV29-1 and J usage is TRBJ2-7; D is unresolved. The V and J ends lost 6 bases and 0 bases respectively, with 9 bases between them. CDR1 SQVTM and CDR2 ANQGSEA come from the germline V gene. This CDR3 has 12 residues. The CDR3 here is CSVQASSYEQYF. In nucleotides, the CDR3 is TGCAGCGTGCAGGCCAGCTCCTACGAGCAGTACTTC.

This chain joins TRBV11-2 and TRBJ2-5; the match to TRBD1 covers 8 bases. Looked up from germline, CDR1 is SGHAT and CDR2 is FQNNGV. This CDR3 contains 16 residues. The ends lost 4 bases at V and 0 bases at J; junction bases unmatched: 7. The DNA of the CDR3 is TGTGCCAGCAGCTCCCGGACAGGGAGCTACCAAGAGACCCAGTACTTC. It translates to CASSSRTGSYQETQYF.

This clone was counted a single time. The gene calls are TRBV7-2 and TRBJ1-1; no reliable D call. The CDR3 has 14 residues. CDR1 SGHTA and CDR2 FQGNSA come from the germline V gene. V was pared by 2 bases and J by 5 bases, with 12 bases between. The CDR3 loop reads CASSLRYMGTEAFF. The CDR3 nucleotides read TGTGCCAGCAGCTTAAGGTATATGGGGACTGAAGCTTTCTTT. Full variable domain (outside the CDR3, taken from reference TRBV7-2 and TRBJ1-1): GAGVSQSPSNKVTEKGKDVELRCDPISGHTALYWYRQSLGQGLEFLIYFQGNSAPDKSGLPSDRFSAERTGGSVSTLTIQRTQQEDSAVYLCASSLRYMGTEAFFGQGTRLTVV.

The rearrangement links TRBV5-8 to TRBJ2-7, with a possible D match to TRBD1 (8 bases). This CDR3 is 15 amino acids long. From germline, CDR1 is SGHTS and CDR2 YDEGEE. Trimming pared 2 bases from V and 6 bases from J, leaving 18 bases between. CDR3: CASSLGQGGRVEQYF. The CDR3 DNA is TGTGCCAGCAGCTTAGGACAGGGAGGGAGGGTCGAGCAGTACTTC.

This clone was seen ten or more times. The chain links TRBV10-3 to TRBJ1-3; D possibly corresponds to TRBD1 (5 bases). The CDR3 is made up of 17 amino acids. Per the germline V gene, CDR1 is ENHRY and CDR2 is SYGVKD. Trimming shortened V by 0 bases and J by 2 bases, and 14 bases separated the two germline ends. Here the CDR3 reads CAISESVGTLAGNTIYF. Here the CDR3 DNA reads TGTGCCATCAGTGAGTCGGTCGGGACTCTGGCTGGAAACACCATATATTTT.

CDR3 bases: TGTGCCAGCAGCTTATATATGAGTACCAGCTCCTACAATGAGCAGTTCTTC. Translated, it gives CASSLYMSTSSYNEQFF. V is TRBV5-6 and J is TRBJ2-1; no firm D call. Trimming took 2 bases from V and 0 from J, leaving 15 bases between them. Per the germline V gene, CDR1 is SGHDT and CDR2 is YYEEEE. The CDR3 contains 17 residues.

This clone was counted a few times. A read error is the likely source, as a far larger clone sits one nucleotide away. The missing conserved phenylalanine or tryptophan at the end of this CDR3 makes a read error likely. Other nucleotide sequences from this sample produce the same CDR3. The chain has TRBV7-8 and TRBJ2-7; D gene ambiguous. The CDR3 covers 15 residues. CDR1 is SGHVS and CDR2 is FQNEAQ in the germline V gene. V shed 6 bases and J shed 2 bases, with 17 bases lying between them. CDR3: CASSFLRYSPYEQYL. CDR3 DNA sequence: TGTGCCAGCAGTTTCCTCCGCTACTCACCCTACGAGCAGTACTTA.

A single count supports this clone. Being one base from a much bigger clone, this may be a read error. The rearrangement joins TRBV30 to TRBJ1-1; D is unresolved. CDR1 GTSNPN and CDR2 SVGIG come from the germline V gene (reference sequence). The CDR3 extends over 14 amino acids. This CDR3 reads CAWSVAEMNTGAFF. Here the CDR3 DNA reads TGTGCCTGGAGTGTAGCGGAGATGAACACTGGAGCTTTCTTT.

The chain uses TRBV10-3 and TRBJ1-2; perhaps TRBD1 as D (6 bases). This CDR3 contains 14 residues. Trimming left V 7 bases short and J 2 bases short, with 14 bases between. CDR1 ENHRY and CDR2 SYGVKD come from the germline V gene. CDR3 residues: CAITQQGLNYGYTF. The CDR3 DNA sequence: TGTGCCATCACCCAACAGGGACTAAACTATGGCTACACCTTC.

The DNA of the CDR3 is TGTGCCAGCTCACAAGGGGCGGACACTGAAGCTTTCTTT. Encoded protein: CASSQGADTEAFF. J is TRBJ1-1 and V is TRBV18; possibly TRBD1 for D (5 bases). V shed 4 bases and J shed 3 bases, with 9 bases lying between them. The CDR3 contains 13 residues. Germline loops: CDR1 KGHSH, CDR2 LQKENI. The whole variable domain, filled in from reference TRBV18 and TRBJ1-1, reads NAGVMQNPRHLVRRRGQEARLRCSPMKGHSHVYWYRQLPEEGLKFMVYLQKENIIDESGMPKERFSAEFPKEGPSILRIQQVVRGDSAAYFCASSQGADTEAFFGQGTRLTVV.

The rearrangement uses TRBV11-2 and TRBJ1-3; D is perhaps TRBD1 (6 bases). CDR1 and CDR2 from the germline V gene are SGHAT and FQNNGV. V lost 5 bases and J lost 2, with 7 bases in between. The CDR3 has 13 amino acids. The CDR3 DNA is TGTGCCAGCAGCAAGGGGGCTGGAAACACCATATATTTT. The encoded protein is CASSKGAGNTIYF.

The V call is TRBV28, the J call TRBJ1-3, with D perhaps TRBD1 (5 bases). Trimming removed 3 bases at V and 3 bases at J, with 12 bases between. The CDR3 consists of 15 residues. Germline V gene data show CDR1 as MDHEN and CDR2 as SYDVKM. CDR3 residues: CASSFGSGFGNTIYF. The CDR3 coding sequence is TGTGCCAGCAGTTTTGGGTCAGGGTTTGGAAACACCATATATTTT.

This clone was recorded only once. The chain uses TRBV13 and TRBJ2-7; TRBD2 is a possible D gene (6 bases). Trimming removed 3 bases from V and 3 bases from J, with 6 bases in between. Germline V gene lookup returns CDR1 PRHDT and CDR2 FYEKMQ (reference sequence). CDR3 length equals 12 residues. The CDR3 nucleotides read TGTGCCAGCAGCTTGGAGGGCTACGAGCAGTACTTC. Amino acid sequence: CASSLEGYEQYF.

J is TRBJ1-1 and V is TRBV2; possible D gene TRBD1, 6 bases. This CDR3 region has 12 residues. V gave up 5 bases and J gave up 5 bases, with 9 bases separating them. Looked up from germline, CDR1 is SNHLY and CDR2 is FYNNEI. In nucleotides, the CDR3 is TGTGCCAGCAGTCTCGGACAGACTGAAGCTTTCTTT. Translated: CASSLGQTEAFF.

CDR3 sequence reads: CASSGGLPIASEQFF. The CDR3 nucleotides read TGTGCCAGCAGCGGGGGACTACCAATAGCCAGTGAGCAGTTCTTC. The chain couples TRBV27 to TRBJ2-1, with 7 bases lining up with TRBD2. The CDR3 extends over 15 amino acids. Trimming removed 6 bases from V and 9 bases from J; junction bases left unmatched: 14. CDR1 and CDR2 (germline): MNHEY, SMNVEV (reference sequence).

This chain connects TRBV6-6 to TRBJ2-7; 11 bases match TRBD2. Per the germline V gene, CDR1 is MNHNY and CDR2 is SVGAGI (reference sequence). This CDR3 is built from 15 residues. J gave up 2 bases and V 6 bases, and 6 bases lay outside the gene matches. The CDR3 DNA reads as TGTGCCAGCAGACCCACTAGCGGGAGTACCTACGAGCAGTACTTC. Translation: CASRPTSGSTYEQYF.